A selection of T cell receptor beta chains follows, all from one sample in a study of shared clonotypes between healthy human individuals. TCRdb keeps only in-frame clones here, not all; method: immunoSEQ multiplex PCR. Found here are 2 million to 2.5 million clones, less than 95% of them singletons; the top ten hold roughly 0.34%. The sequenced sample consisted of naive CD4+ T cells from PBMCs. These receptors were collected from a man in his late teens or twenties in good health. Some clones in this sample may be carry-over from other donors' samples. Each CDR3 is given with its conserved first and last residue. D genes are given only for firm matches. A row's size may be missing; if present it is once, few, many or a size class.

size | D | J | V | DNA | CDR3
- | - | TRBJ2-2 | TRBV4-3 | TGCGCCAGCAGCCATGACCCCTCGAACACCGGGGAGCTGTTTTTT | CASSHDPSNTGELFF
- | TRBD2 | TRBJ2-1 | TRBV18 | TGTGCCAGCTCACTGACGGGACTAGCGGGCCTCAGCTCCTACAATGAGCAGTTCTTC | CASSLTGLAGLSSYNEQFF
- | - | TRBJ1-1 | TRBV9 | TGTGCCAGCAGCGTTTGGGACAAGCCTCCCCCGGACACTGAAGCTTTCTTT | CASSVWDKPPPDTEAFF
- | - | TRBJ2-1 | TRBV9 | TGTGCCAGCAGCGTAGGGTCAGGAAGCTCCTACAATGAGCAGTTCTTC | CASSVGSGSSYNEQFF
- | TRBD1 | TRBJ1-1 | TRBV19 | TGTGCCAGTAGTATATCCCCGACAGGGATCACTGAAGCTTTCTTT | CASSISPTGITEAFF
- | - | TRBJ2-3 | TRBV5-1 | TGCGCCAGCAGCTTGGTGGCTACTAACACAGATACGCAGTATTTT | CASSLVATNTDTQYF
few | - | TRBJ1-1 | TRBV13 | TGTGCCAGCAGCCCCGACATAAGGGACACTGAAGCTTTCTTT | CASSPDIRDTEAFF
once | - | TRBJ2-7 | TRBV21-1 | TGTGCCAGCAGCAGAGGACAGGGGGGAGAGGACGAGCAGTACTTC | CASSRGQGGEDEQYF
- | TRBD1 | TRBJ1-2 | TRBV5-8 | TGTGCCAGCGGGGCGACAGGGTATTTCTATGGCTACACCTTC | CASGATGYFYGYTF
- | TRBD1 | TRBJ1-1 | TRBV18 | TGTGCCAGCTCACCTACGACAGGGTTCACTGAAGCTTTCTTT | CASSPTTGFTEAFF
- | - | TRBJ2-7 | TRBV7-9 | TGTGCCAGCAGCTTAGCTGGACCCTACGAGCAGTACTTC | CASSLAGPYEQYF
- | - | TRBJ2-7 | TRBV6-6 | TGTGCCAGCAGTTACTTCGGTCAAAAGTACGAGCAGTACTTC | CASSYFGQKYEQYF
- | TRBD2 | TRBJ2-1 | TRBV5-1 | TGCGCCAGCAGCTTCCTGGCGGGAGGGCCCTCCAATGAGCAGTTCTTC | CASSFLAGGPSNEQFF
- | TRBD1 | TRBJ2-7 | TRBV6-5 | TGTGCCAGCAGGGAGGACAGGGGAGCCTACGAGCAGTACTTC | CASREDRGAYEQYF
- | - | TRBJ1-2 | TRBV7-9 | TGTGCCAGCCTCGACAGAAACTATGGCTACACCTTC | CASLDRNYGYTF
- | - | TRBJ2-1 | TRBV5-4 | TGTGCCAGCAGCTCCTACAGGGAGAGCTCCTACAATGAGCAGTTCTTC | CASSSYRESSYNEQFF
- | - | TRBJ2-7 | TRBV6-5 | TGTGCCAGCAGTTACTCTTCCGGACACGAGCAGTACTTC | CASSYSSGHEQYF
- | TRBD1 | TRBJ2-7 | TRBV10-1 | TGCGCCAGCAGCCGGGACAGGGCGTTCGAGCAGTACTTC | CASSRDRAFEQYF
- | - | TRBJ2-7 | TRBV5-1 | TGCGCCAGCAGCCCCGCTAGCGAAACCTACGAGCAGTACTTC | CASSPASETYEQYF
- | TRBD1 | TRBJ1-1 | TRBV5-1 | TGCGCCAGCAGTCCAGGGGGCGCGGGGAACACTGAAGCTTTCTTT | CASSPGGAGNTEAFF
- | TRBD2 | TRBJ2-5 | TRBV19 | TGTGCCAGTAGCACCCGCCCGGGACTAGCGGGCGAAGAGACCCAGTACTTC | CASSTRPGLAGEETQYF
- | TRBD1 | TRBJ1-4 | TRBV6-5 | TGTGCCAGCGCAAACAGGGGGGGGCGCGGTGAAAAACTGTTTTTT | CASANRGGRGEKLFF
- | - | TRBJ1-4 | TRBV7-9 | TGTGCCAGCAGCCTAGAAGGGAGGGTTAATGAAAAACTGTTTTTT | CASSLEGRVNEKLFF
- | - | TRBJ2-1 | TRBV18 | TGTGCCAGCTCACCACTAGGGGCGGCGGGACCGATTGCCTACAATGAGCAGTTCTTC | CASSPLGAAGPIAYNEQFF
- | TRBD2 | TRBJ2-1 | TRBV7-3 | TGTGCCAGCAGTCAAGCGGGAGGTCCGTACAATGAGCAGTTCTTC | CASSQAGGPYNEQFF